This TCR beta chain was observed in a study of Graves' ophthalmopathy and Graves' hyperthyroidism. The TCR beta CDR3 regions underwent amplification from RNA transcripts. HTBI primers were used in a first-round RT-PCR, which preceded a second-round multiplex PCR. TCRdb analysed the multiplex PCR reads with MiXCR anew, one entry per CDR3 protein. The top ten hold 11% of the sample, which has around 1.1 million distinct CDR3 sequences, about two fifths seen once. This clonotype was seen repeatedly, ten times or more. Clinicians made diagnoses from clinical symptoms, serum thyroxine, TRAb, thyroid ultrasound and orbital computed tomography. Sequenced input: peripheral blood or thyroid tissue (not recorded which). This clonotype was sampled from an adult man with Graves' hyperthyroidism.

The CDR3 DNA follows: TGTGCCAGCAGTTTGAGCGAGAACACCGGGGAGCTGTTTTTT. Amino acid sequence: CASSLSENTGELFF. The V call is TRBV2, the J call TRBJ2-2; D call uncertain. The CDR3 covers 14 residues. V was cut by 5 bases and J by 1 base, with 8 bases left in between. CDR1 is SNHLY and CDR2 is FYNNEI in the germline V gene.